Listed below are T cell receptor beta chains from one sample, sequenced in a study of CD8 T cells in Susac syndrome. MiXCR, run by TCRdb on the immunoSEQ multiplex PCR reads, gives a single entry per CDR3 protein. The sample consists of under 200,000 distinct CDR3 sequences, roughly 95% of them appearing once. Material: CD4+ T cells from PBMCs. Receptors originate from a human donor in good health. Each CDR3 is given without its conserved first and last residue.

>TRBJ1-5|TRBV5-1
ASSLVRGQNNQPQH
>TRBJ1-2|TRBV20-1
SASRRTDYGYT
>TRBJ1-1|TRBV6-2/TRBV6-3
ASSRLGLEAF
>TRBJ2-5|TRBV10-2
ASSELEETQY
>TRBJ2-3|TRBV30
AWNRALSTDTQY
>TRBJ2-5|TRBV30
AWSAGTIQETQY
>TRBJ2-7|TRBV11-2
ASSSQGGGYEQY
>TRBJ2-3|TRBV28
ASSLLTDTQY
>TRBJ2-2|TRBV5-1
ASSQEWSGAGELF
>TRBJ1-5|TRBV5-1
ASSWRGGSNQPQH
>TRBJ1-2|TRBV15
ATSRDSGWYGYT
>TRBJ2-1|TRBV20-1
SALQYNEQF
>TRBJ2-4|TRBV7-9
ASSLAPPNIQY
>TRBJ2-1|TRBV15
ATSSGRQSYNEQF
>TRBJ2-5|TRBV9
ASSTSGRGETQY
>TRBJ2-1|TRBV30
AWSAREGQF
>TRBJ2-3|TRBV28
ASSHGRTDTQY
>TRBJ2-6|TRBV28
ASSLFTLREIRSGANVLT
>TRBJ2-3|TRBV29-1
SVATDRPDTQY
>TRBJ2-7|TRBV4-1
ASSDRQGGEQY
>TRBJ2-3|TRBV7-8
ATGVAGSTDTQY
>TRBJ1-4|TRBV25-1
ASIRQVNEKLF
>TRBJ2-3|TRBV29-1
SVVWDYPAGTDTQY
>TRBJ1-2|TRBV20-1
SARLFQGGGDYGYT
>TRBJ1-5|TRBV27
ASSFSGVQPQH
>TRBJ2-5|TRBV20-1
SAQPGGETQY
>TRBJ2-1|TRBV3-1
ASSPTRLAGSYNEQF
>TRBJ1-5|TRBV3-1
ASSQASKSNQPQH
>TRBJ2-5|TRBV25-1
ASSEFMGGLETQY
>TRBJ2-3|TRBV11-2
ASSVRGQRTDTQY
>TRBJ2-2|TRBV7-2
ASSLRVSNTGELF
>TRBJ2-7|TRBV9
ASSVGVQGADEQY
>TRBJ2-3|TRBV29-1
SVLAVTDTQY
>TRBJ1-5|TRBV5-1
ASSLENRDNQPQH
>TRBJ1-5|TRBV12-3/TRBV12-4
ASSPAQEQPQH
>TRBJ2-7|TRBV3-1
ASSQGGEGGGEQY
>TRBJ2-3|TRBV29-1
SVPKGGDTDTQY
>TRBJ2-7|TRBV7-9
ASSQAPGFSSYEQY
>TRBJ2-7|TRBV29-1
SATRGILSYEQY
>TRBJ2-3|TRBV10-3
AIGGSSTDTQY
>TRBJ1-5|TRBV29-1
SVELGGNQPQH
>TRBJ1-1|TRBV15
ATSRRRDTEAF
>TRBJ1-1|TRBV20-1
SASANGAYEGAF
>TRBJ1-1|TRBV29-1
SAGGRLNTEAF
>TRBJ2-1|TRBV9
ASSVDGAVSYNEQF